This TCR beta chain was captured by sequencing in a study of CD8 T cells in Susac syndrome. Study-wide background: Each patient with Susac syndrome, at the time of blood draw, was therapy-naive, on corticosteroids, or on intravenous immunoglobulin alone.

V was shortened by 0 bases and J by 7 bases, with 10 bases between the two germline ends. There are 13 residues in the CDR3. The germline V gene encodes CDR1 LGHDT and CDR2 YNNKEL (reference sequence). It was with random hexamers that about 0.45 to 1 ug RNA was reverse transcribed. One entry per CDR3 protein, called by TCRdb with MiXCR from the immunoSEQ multiplex PCR reads. The data hold roughly 250,000 distinct CDR3 sequences, with around 96% observed a single time. Sequences were obtained from CD4+ T cells from PBMCs. V gene TRBV3-1 combines with J gene TRBJ2-7, with D possibly TRBD1 on 5 matching bases. This sequence was found in a human donor with Susac syndrome. The CDR3 protein is CASSQDHRSEQYF. Here the CDR3 DNA reads TGTGCCAGCAGCCAAGATCACAGGAGTGAGCAGTACTTC.